The present T cell receptor (beta chain) was sequenced within a study of blood T cell repertoires in COVID-19. Authors' analysis steps: Nucleated cell counts were estimated from reference gene primer amplification. The table came from immunoSEQ multiplex PCR; TCRdb's copy has only in-frame clones and leaves some out. The V and J calls and clone size come from that table; D and trimming were worked out from the DNA. This sample has about 230,000 clones, with roughly 80% found just once. Input material: peripheral blood. This receptor was taken from an elderly woman with acute or convalescent COVID-19.

CDR3 loop: CASSLDGPSTDTQYF. The CDR3 DNA reads TGTGCCAGCAGCCTAGACGGTCCTAGCACAGATACGCAGTATTTT. The chain combines TRBV9 with TRBJ2-3; D ambiguous. There are 15 residues in the CDR3. Per germline, CDR1 SGDLS and CDR2 YYNGEE. V lost 4 bases to trimming and J lost 0 bases, with 12 bases between them. Filled out from reference TRBV9 and TRBJ2-3, the complete variable domain reads DSGVTQTPKHLITATGQRVTLRCSPRSGDLSVYWYQQSLDQGLQFLIQYYNGEERAKGNILERFSAQQFPDLHSELNLSSLELGDSALYFCASSLDGPSTDTQYFGPGTRLTVL.